These 15 T cell receptor beta chains were sequenced from one sample in a study of T cell responses to AZD1222 COVID-19 vaccine. The table came from immunoSEQ multiplex PCR; TCRdb's copy has only in-frame clones and leaves some out. The sample includes 97,000 or so clones, almost 85% of them seen just once. The sample was peripheral blood, taken on day 0 of AZD1222 vaccination. Receptor source: an adult in good health.

V usage is TRBV3-1 (or the pseudogene TRBV3-2) and J usage is TRBJ1-3; D unresolved. Trimming pared 0 bases from V and 1 base from J, leaving 13 bases between. CDR3 length: 17 amino acids. Germline V gene sequence: CDR1 LGHDT, CDR2 YNNKEL (reference sequence). CDR3 sequence: CASSQDQAVFSGNTIYF. The CDR3 nucleotides are TGTGCCAGCAGCCAAGATCAAGCGGTTTTTTCTGGAAACACCATATATTTT.

This clone appeared a few times. V usage is TRBV7-8 and J usage is TRBJ1-1, with D unresolved. The CDR3 totals 14 residues. The germline V and J ends were trimmed by 0 bases and 0 bases, with 5 bases remaining between them. Germline CDR1 reads SGHVS; CDR2 reads FQNEAQ. The CDR3 DNA follows: TGTGCCAGCAGCTTAGCCAGAATGAACACTGAAGCTTTCTTT. Translated, it gives CASSLARMNTEAFF.

The chain carries TRBV7-2 and TRBJ2-1; D gene unclear. Per germline, CDR1 SGHTA and CDR2 FQGNSA. CDR3 length equals 15 residues. V lost 1 base, J lost 1 base, and 8 bases lay in between. The CDR3 loop is CASSLEGQSYNEQFF. CDR3 nucleotide sequence: TGTGCCAGCAGCTTAGAGGGTCAGTCCTACAATGAGCAGTTCTTC.

The chain employs TRBV19 and TRBJ2-1, with 7 bases identical to TRBD2. Germline CDR1 reads LNHDA; CDR2 reads SQIVND (reference sequence). Losses at the gene ends were 5 bases for V and 0 bases for J; bases not matched to a gene: 4. The CDR3 loop spans 15 amino acids. The CDR3 is CASSVSGASYNEQFF. CDR3 DNA: TGTGCCAGTAGTGTCAGCGGGGCCTCCTACAATGAGCAGTTCTTC. Supplemented by reference TRBV19 and TRBJ2-1, the full variable domain reads DGGITQSPKYLFRKEGQNVTLSCEQNLNHDAMYWYRQDPGQGLRLIYYSQIVNDFQKGDIAEGYSVSREKKESFPLTVTSAQKNPTAFYLCASSVSGASYNEQFFGPGTRLTVL.

This sequence joins TRBV7-2 and TRBJ1-1; D is unresolved. This CDR3 is 15 amino acids long. The ends were cut back, 5 bases at V and 0 bases at J, with 13 bases in the middle. Germline-derived CDR1 and CDR2 are SGHTA and FQGNSA. CDR3 nucleotides: TGTGCCAGCAGCCCCTTCATGATTATGAACACTGAAGCTTTCTTT. This encodes CASSPFMIMNTEAFF.

The CDR3 region has the DNA TGTGCCAGCAGGCGGGAGAGCTCTGGAAACACCATATATTTT. This gives the protein CASRRESSGNTIYF. The chain carries TRBV6-5 and TRBJ1-3; D gene uncertain. Trimming stripped 6 bases from V and 0 bases from J, with 9 bases between. Germline loops: CDR1 MNHEY, CDR2 SVGAGI. This CDR3 contains 14 residues.

This chain joins TRBV24-1 and TRBJ2-1, with D perhaps TRBD1 or TRBD2 (5 bases each). With 3 bases removed from V and 0 bases from J, the gap between germline ends came to 14 bases. Germline assignment: CDR1 KGHDR and CDR2 SFDVKD. This CDR3 region has 17 residues. The CDR3 region is CATSDPGTPSSYNEQFF. The CDR3 nucleotides are TGTGCCACCAGTGATCCCGGGACCCCGAGCTCCTACAATGAGCAGTTCTTC.

The V call is TRBV6-2 or TRBV6-3, the J call TRBJ1-3; unclear D gene. The CDR3 extends over 15 amino acids. Per germline, CDR1 MNHEY and CDR2 SVGEGT. V was cut by 6 bases and J by 4 bases, with 16 bases left in between. The CDR3 reads CASSPDTRRGNTIYF. For the CDR3, the DNA is TGTGCCAGCAGCCCCGACACCAGAAGGGGAAACACCATATATTTT.

This rearrangement joins TRBV9 to TRBJ2-1, with 8 positions matching TRBD1. Germline V CDR1 and CDR2: SGDLS, YYNGEE. The CDR3 has 14 residues. After removal of 0 bases from V and 7 bases from J, the junction contained 3 bases not matched to a gene. The CDR3 sequence: CASSVDGQGNEQFF. The CDR3 DNA reads as TGTGCCAGCAGCGTAGATGGACAGGGTAATGAGCAGTTCTTC.

This clone was detected only once. The rearrangement uses TRBV29-1 and TRBJ1-2, with a possible D match to TRBD1 (5 bases). This CDR3 is 9 amino acids long. The V gene lost 3 bases and the J gene lost 13 bases, with 9 bases spanning the gap. Germline V CDR1 and CDR2: SQVTM, ANQGSEA. The CDR3 here is CSVEGEVTF. In DNA form, the CDR3 reads TGCAGCGTTGAGGGGGAAGTCACCTTC. Supplemented by reference TRBV29-1 and TRBJ1-2, the full variable domain reads SAVISQKPSRDICQRGTSLTIQCQVDSQVTMMFWYRQQPGQSLTLIATANQGSEATYESGFVIDKFPISRPNLTFSTLTVSNMSPEDSSIYLCSVEGEVTFGSGTRLTVV.

The V and J genes are TRBV2 and TRBJ1-1; D unclear. V was clipped by 4 bases and J by 5 bases, with 17 bases between them. CDR1 is SNHLY and CDR2 is FYNNEI in the germline V gene. This CDR3 spans 15 amino acids. The CDR3 here is CASSAFLAAKTEAFF. The CDR3 DNA is TGTGCCAGCAGTGCCTTTTTGGCAGCGAAGACTGAAGCTTTCTTT.

This chain joins TRBV3-1 (or the pseudogene TRBV3-2) and TRBJ1-5; D is uncertain. V lost 0 bases, J lost 7 bases, and 10 bases lay in between. This CDR3 has 14 amino acids. Germline V gives CDR1 LGHDT, CDR2 YNNKEL (reference sequence). The CDR3 DNA sequence: TGTGCCAGCAGCCAAGATTCAGGAAGACAGCCCCAGCATTTT. Translated, it gives CASSQDSGRQPQHF.

The chain has TRBV3-1 (or the pseudogene TRBV3-2) and TRBJ2-7; 8 nucleotides agree with TRBD2. This CDR3 spans 15 amino acids. The germline V gene encodes CDR1 LGHDT and CDR2 YNNKEL (reference sequence). V was clipped by 2 bases and J by 3 bases; unmatched bases: 6. CDR3 nucleotides: TGTGCCAGCAGCCAATCCCCGGGACTAGTCTACGAGCAGTACTTC. The encoded protein is CASSQSPGLVYEQYF.

This chain uses TRBV19 with TRBJ1-2; 9 bases line up with TRBD1. Germline loops: CDR1 LNHDA, CDR2 SQIVND (reference sequence). The CDR3 length is 17 residues. Trimming cost V 3 bases and J 1 base; bases outside gene matches: 9. The CDR3 loop reads CASSMYFGTGRNYGYTF. CDR3 sequence (DNA): TGTGCCAGTAGTATGTATTTCGGGACAGGGCGTAACTATGGCTACACCTTC.

The V call is TRBV3-1 (or the pseudogene TRBV3-2), the J call TRBJ1-1; the D gene is possibly TRBD1 (5 bases). The CDR3 is made up of 16 amino acids. Germline V gives CDR1 LGHDT, CDR2 YNNKEL (reference sequence). V lost 0 bases to trimming and J lost 7 bases, with 18 bases between them. The CDR3 loop is CASSQDSGPTGREAFF. CDR3 sequence (DNA): TGTGCCAGCAGCCAAGATTCCGGCCCCACAGGCCGTGAAGCTTTCTTT.